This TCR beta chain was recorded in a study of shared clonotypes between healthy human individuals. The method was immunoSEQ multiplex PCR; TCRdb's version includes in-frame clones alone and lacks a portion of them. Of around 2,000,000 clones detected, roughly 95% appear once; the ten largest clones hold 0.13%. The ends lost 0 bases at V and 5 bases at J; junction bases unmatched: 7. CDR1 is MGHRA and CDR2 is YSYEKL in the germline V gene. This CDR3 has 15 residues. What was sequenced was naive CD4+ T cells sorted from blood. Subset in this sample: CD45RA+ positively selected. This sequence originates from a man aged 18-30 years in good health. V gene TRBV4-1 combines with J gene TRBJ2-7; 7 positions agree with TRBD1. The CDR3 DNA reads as TGCGCCAGCAGCCAAGATCCGACAGGGTCCCACGAGCAGTACTTC. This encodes CASSQDPTGSHEQYF.